One and the same sample provided the 20 T cell receptor beta chains below, sequenced in a study of radiation and T cells in renal cell carcinoma. Indicated time point: baseline pretreatment blood. Treatment given: 15 Gy SBRT to primary tumor, nephrectomy 4 weeks later. Assay: immunoSEQ multiplex PCR; the TCRdb copy retains only in-frame clones and omits some. The table lists 150,000 or so clones, about 88% of them singletons. The sequencing here drew on blood, taken from a patient whose treatment included radiotherapy and nephrectomy. These receptors were collected from a woman in her fifties or sixties with renal cell carcinoma.

V and J are TRBV28 and TRBJ1-1; 7 nucleotides line up with TRBD1. V shed 8 bases, J shed 10 bases, and the junction held 7 bases outside the gene matches. The CDR3 has 11 amino acids. Germline V gene sequence: CDR1 MDHEN, CDR2 SYDVKM. The CDR3: CASLGNRGAFF. In nucleotides, the CDR3 is TGTGCCAGCTTAGGGAACAGGGGAGCTTTCTTT.

The gene calls are TRBV6-1 and TRBJ2-7; D might be TRBD1 (5 bases). V lost 6 bases, J lost 4 bases, and 16 bases lay in between. This CDR3 spans 14 amino acids. CDR1 and CDR2 from the germline V gene are MNHNS and SASEGT. CDR3 protein: CASRQAGLRYEQYF. The CDR3 DNA reads as TGTGCCAGCAGACAGGCAGGGCTGAGGTACGAGCAGTACTTC.

The V call is TRBV5-1, the J call TRBJ2-3; 10 bases fit TRBD2. The junction had 7 bases not matched to a gene; V was cut back by 0 bases and J by 0 bases. The CDR3 is 18 residues long. Germline V gene data show CDR1 as SGHRS and CDR2 as YFSETQ. For the CDR3, the DNA is TGCGCCAGCAGCTTGGAGCTAGCGGGAGCCCTTAGCACAGATACGCAGTATTTT. Translating gives CASSLELAGALSTDTQYF.

The chain links TRBV7-2 to TRBJ2-7; tentatively, D is TRBD1 (6 bases). V shed 0 bases and J shed 7 bases, with 16 bases lying between them. CDR3 length: 15 residues. Germline assignment: CDR1 SGHTA and CDR2 FQGNSA. The CDR3 nucleotides read TGTGCCAGCAGCTTAGCCAGGGGTTCTTCCGGGGAGCAGTACTTC. Its translation: CASSLARGSSGEQYF.

The chain recombines TRBV27 with TRBJ2-7; TRBD2 is a possible D gene (6 bases). This CDR3 contains 15 residues. Germline V gene sequence: CDR1 MNHEY, CDR2 SMNVEV (reference sequence). V gave up 5 bases and J gave up 0 bases, with 14 bases separating them. The CDR3 sequence: CASSPQGLGSYEQYF. CDR3 DNA: TGTGCCAGCAGTCCTCAGGGACTGGGCTCCTACGAGCAGTACTTC.

The chain employs TRBV6-1 and TRBJ2-2, with D maybe TRBD1 (6 bases). Trimming shortened V by 2 bases and J by 6 bases, and 13 bases separated the two germline ends. CDR3 size: 15 residues. Germline CDR1 is MNHNS and CDR2 is SASEGT. CDR3: CASSEIFRGAGELFF. DNA for the CDR3: TGTGCCAGCAGTGAAATTTTCAGGGGCGCCGGGGAGCTGTTTTTT.

V and J are TRBV7-2 and TRBJ2-7, with 14 bases lining up with TRBD2. The CDR3 has 16 residues. V lost 5 bases to trimming and J lost 3 bases; unmatched junction nucleotides: 6. CDR1 is SGHTA and CDR2 is FQGNSA in the germline V gene. Written as DNA, the CDR3 is TGTGCCAGCAGCGCCCTCGGGACTAGCGGGGGCTACGAGCAGTACTTC. It translates to CASSALGTSGGYEQYF.

V gene TRBV19 combines with J gene TRBJ2-1; D is perhaps TRBD2 (5 bases). V lost 1 base and J lost 3, with 16 bases in between. The CDR3 totals 17 residues. Germline-derived CDR1 and CDR2 are LNHDA and SQIVND (reference sequence). The CDR3, as DNA: TGTGCCAGTAGTATAGGTGGACTCCAATGGGGCTACAATGAGCAGTTCTTC. This translates into CASSIGGLQWGYNEQFF.

The gene calls are TRBV6-5 and TRBJ1-2; tentatively, D is TRBD1 (5 bases). Germline V gene lookup returns CDR1 MNHEY and CDR2 SVGAGI. Trimming removed 6 bases at V and 7 bases at J, with 18 bases between. CDR3 size: 14 residues. This chain's CDR3 is CASSLGGTSFGYTF. DNA of the CDR3: TGTGCCAGCAGCCTCGGCGGGACCTCTTTTGGCTACACCTTC.

V is TRBV5-1 and J is TRBJ1-2; 8 bases are shared with TRBD1. Unmatched junction bases numbered 15, after V lost 0 bases and J lost 8 bases. Germline CDR1 SGHRS, CDR2 YFSETQ. The CDR3 spans 17 residues. The CDR3 reads CASSLAYGTGATGGYTF. The DNA for the CDR3 is TGCGCCAGCAGCTTGGCCTATGGGACAGGCGCAACGGGGGGCTACACCTTC.

This chain uses TRBV2 with TRBJ2-7, with D tentatively TRBD1 (5 bases). The germline CDR1 and CDR2 sequences are SNHLY and FYNNEI. V was shortened by 6 bases and J by 11 bases, with 17 bases between the two germline ends. This CDR3 region has 12 residues. The CDR3 protein is CASRSQGLWEYF. The CDR3 region has the DNA TGTGCCAGCAGGTCGCAGGGTCTCTGGGAGTACTTC.

The chain recombines TRBV7-8 with TRBJ1-5, with D unclear. Trimming removed 3 bases from V and 3 bases from J, with 9 bases in between. Per the germline V gene, CDR1 is SGHVS and CDR2 is FQNEAQ. This CDR3 contains 14 residues. In nucleotides, the CDR3 is TGTGCCAGCAGCTTGGGAGGCGTCAATCAGCCCCAGCATTTT. Protein product: CASSLGGVNQPQHF.

CDR3 residues: CASAKQGANYGYTF. The CDR3 DNA reads TGTGCCAGCGCGAAACAGGGGGCGAACTATGGCTACACCTTC. This rearrangement joins TRBV28 to TRBJ1-2; TRBD1 matches at 9 bases. The germline V gene encodes CDR1 MDHEN and CDR2 SYDVKM. The V gene end was trimmed by 8 bases and the J gene end by 2 bases; junction bases not matched to a gene: 6. The CDR3 totals 14 residues.

The chain combines TRBV5-8 with TRBJ1-4; no clear D. V was shortened by 1 base and J by 7 bases, with 14 bases between the two germline ends. The CDR3 covers 15 residues. Germline V CDR1 and CDR2: SGHTS, YDEGEE. CDR3 protein: CASSLPRTAVEKLFF. CDR3 in DNA: TGTGCCAGCAGCTTGCCCCGGACGGCAGTTGAAAAACTGTTTTTT.

This rearrangement joins TRBV2 to TRBJ2-5; 13 bases align to TRBD2. CDR1 is SNHLY and CDR2 is FYNNEI in the germline V gene. This CDR3 has 17 residues. V lost 7 bases and J lost 1; bases outside the gene matches: 9. In DNA, the CDR3 is TGTGCCAGCACCCGCGCCGGGACTAGCGGGACCCAAGAGACCCAGTACTTC. Encoded protein: CASTRAGTSGTQETQYF.

V is TRBV19 and J is TRBJ1-2, with 8 nucleotides matching TRBD1. V gave up 1 base and J gave up 2 bases; unmatched junction bases: 3. CDR1 and CDR2 (germline): LNHDA, SQIVND (reference sequence). There are 15 residues in the CDR3. CDR3 bases: TGTGCCAGTAGTATAGTTACAGGGGGAAACTATGGCTACACCTTC. Translating gives CASSIVTGGNYGYTF.

The chain recombines TRBV4-1 with TRBJ2-7; a weak D match, TRBD2 (5 bases). CDR1 MGHRA and CDR2 YSYEKL come from the germline V gene. The CDR3 runs 16 residues. Trimming took off 4 bases at V and 4 bases at J, with 20 bases between the two ends. This CDR3 is CASSPATGRGIYEQYF. In nucleotides, the CDR3 is TGCGCCAGCAGCCCAGCTACTGGGCGAGGGATTTACGAGCAGTACTTC.

V gene TRBV7-9 combines with J gene TRBJ1-4; possible D gene TRBD1, 5 bases. V lost 3 bases, J lost 4 bases, and 9 bases lay in between. Germline V gene lookup returns CDR1 SEHNR and CDR2 FQNEAQ (reference sequence). The CDR3 consists of 14 residues. The CDR3: CASSFGGSNEKLFF. CDR3 bases: TGTGCCAGCAGCTTCGGGGGAAGTAATGAAAAACTGTTTTTT.

Worth noting for this clone: The junction departs from germline at one end; a sequencing error may be responsible. Other nucleotide sequences from this sample produce the same CDR3. The V and J genes are TRBV7-9 and TRBJ1-1, with D uncertain. Per germline, CDR1 SEHNR and CDR2 FQNEAQ (reference sequence). The CDR3 has 16 residues. In DNA form, the CDR3 reads TGTGCCAGCAGCACACAGAGAACCAAGGTATACACTGAAGCTTTTTTT. Residues: CASSTQRTKVYTEAFF.

This chain links TRBV5-1 with TRBJ2-3, with unresolved D. This CDR3 has 13 amino acids. Germline CDR1 reads SGHRS; CDR2 reads YFSETQ. Between the trimmed V and J ends, which lost 3 bases and 3 bases, there was a span of 8 bases. The CDR3 nucleotides read TGCGCCAGCAGCTCATATCAGACAGATACGCAGTATTTT. Encoded protein: CASSSYQTDTQYF.